These 8 T cell receptor beta chains were all obtained from the same sample, sequenced in a study of blood T cells in healthy people across ages. For the second PCR, which ran for roughly 7 to 11 cycles, a sample-barcoded 5' primer and a J-beta primer mix were used. TCRdb reanalysed the 5' RACE reads using MiXCR and keeps one entry per CDR3 protein. The data show around 1.5 million distinct CDR3 sequences, 45% to 70% seen once. The sample comprised blood. These receptor sequences come from a man between 18 and 29 years old in good health.

The genes are TRBV12-3 or TRBV12-4 and TRBJ2-1, with 8 bases that match TRBD2. This CDR3 is built from 14 residues. V gave up 7 bases and J gave up 6 bases; unmatched junction bases: 8. This CDR3 is CASTPGTSPNEQFF. For the CDR3, the DNA is TGTGCCAGCACCCCGGGGACTAGTCCCAATGAGCAGTTCTTC.

This sequence joins TRBV20-1 and TRBJ2-4; 7 bases fit TRBD1. Germline trimming cut 5 bases from V and 8 bases from J; bases unmatched to any gene: 9. The CDR3 runs to 13 residues. The V gene's germline CDR1 is DFQATT and CDR2 SNEGSKA (reference sequence). The CDR3 DNA reads as TGCAGTGCTGCCCCGACAGGGTGGGACATTCAGTACTTC. Its translation is CSAAPTGWDIQYF.

This chain connects TRBV12-3 or TRBV12-4 to TRBJ2-7; D not certain. This CDR3 region has 13 residues. With 3 bases removed from V and 5 bases from J, the gap between germline ends came to 11 bases. CDR3: CASSFYVRHEQYF. The CDR3 coding sequence is TGTGCCAGCAGTTTTTATGTTCGTCACGAGCAGTACTTC.

This clonotype was seen a few times. The rearrangement links TRBV4-1 to TRBJ1-1; D is unclear. Germline V lookup: CDR1 MGHRA, CDR2 YSYEKL. The CDR3 extends over 14 amino acids. With 7 bases removed from V and 1 base from J, the gap between germline ends came to 13 bases. The DNA for the CDR3 is TGCGCCAGCACCCCACCGTCGGCGAACACTGAAGCTTTCTTT. This encodes CASTPPSANTEAFF.

This clonotype was detected once. The genes are TRBV10-3 and TRBJ1-1; 10 bases map to TRBD1. CDR3 size: 15 residues. Trimming at V came to 8 bases and at J to 1 base, leaving 7 bases not matched to a gene. CDR1 is ENHRY, CDR2 SYGVKD, per germline. CDR3 protein: CAIGDRGRTNTEAFF. CDR3 nucleotides: TGTGCCATCGGGGACAGGGGCCGGACGAACACTGAAGCTTTCTTT.

The gene calls are TRBV20-1 and TRBJ2-7, with TRBD1 identical over 8 bases. The V segment lost 0 bases and the J segment 7 bases; nucleotides outside the gene matches: 11. The germline CDR1 and CDR2 sequences are DFQATT and SNEGSKA (reference sequence). The CDR3 has 15 amino acids. Here the CDR3 DNA reads TGCAGTGCTAGAGATTACGGGGACAGGCCCCCTGAGCAGTACTTC. Translating gives CSARDYGDRPPEQYF.

This clonotype was recorded a few times. The chain couples TRBV4-3 to TRBJ1-6, with D perhaps TRBD1 (5 bases). Trimming took off 1 base at V and 4 bases at J, with 5 bases between the two ends. This CDR3 region has 14 residues. Germline assignment: CDR1 LGHNA and CDR2 YSLEER. As DNA, the CDR3 is TGCGCCAGCAGCCAAGCAGGGTATAATTCACCCCTCCACTTT. Amino acids: CASSQAGYNSPLHF.

The rearrangement uses TRBV20-1 and TRBJ2-1; D possibly corresponds to TRBD2 (5 bases). CDR1 DFQATT and CDR2 SNEGSKA come from the germline V gene (reference sequence). This CDR3 has 14 residues. V shed 2 bases and J shed 5 bases, with 13 bases lying between them. The chain's CDR3 is CSARSPTTDNEQFF. In DNA, the CDR3 is TGCAGTGCTAGATCCCCGACTACCGACAATGAGCAGTTCTTC.